A single sample gave rise to the 25 T cell receptor beta chains below, sequenced in a study of T cells expressing NK-cell markers. For each CDR3 protein, TCRdb gives one entry from its re-call of the 5' RACE reads, without DNA. The table lists roughly 390,000 distinct CDR3 sequences. Sequencing used blood T cells: a sorted CD56 or NKG2C T cell subset, CD4+ or CD8+ T cells, or bulk PBMC T cells (not recorded which). Every receptor here comes from a woman in her 50s in good health.

The rearrangement uses TRBV18 and TRBJ2-1; the TCRdb call, TRBD1, lacks DNA for checking. The CDR3 is made up of 16 amino acids. In germline, CDR1 is KGHSH, CDR2 LQKENI. CDR3 residues: CASSPSGQGSYNEQFF.

V gene TRBV15 combines with J gene TRBJ2-5. CDR1 is LNHNV, CDR2 YYDKDF, per germline (reference sequence). The CDR3 has 14 amino acids. CDR3 sequence: CATSRVVAEETQYF.

V usage is TRBV12-3 or TRBV12-4 and J usage is TRBJ2-5; with no DNA, the TCRdb D assignment of TRBD2 cannot be verified. This CDR3 is 17 amino acids long. Here the CDR3 reads CASSSIAGGPSQETQYF.

The V and J genes are TRBV12-3 or TRBV12-4 and TRBJ2-7; the D call of TRBD1 rests on TCRdb alone, since no DNA is present to check it. This CDR3 is built from 16 residues. Here the CDR3 reads CASSLSGQGAGHEQYF.

The chain couples TRBV20-1 to TRBJ2-1; TCRdb picks TRBD2, but there is no DNA to check that call. The germline V gene has CDR1 DFQATT and CDR2 SNEGSKA (reference sequence). The CDR3 sequence is 12 residues long. The CDR3 sequence: CSARNPGPEQFF.

This sequence joins TRBV5-1 and TRBJ2-3; TCRdb picks TRBD2, but there is no DNA to check that call. CDR1 and CDR2 (germline): SGHRS, YFSETQ. The CDR3 length is 12 residues. The CDR3 spells CASGSSLDTQYF.

This chain uses TRBV20-1 with TRBJ2-5; TCRdb reports TRBD1, a call that lacks DNA to check it against. The germline V gene encodes CDR1 DFQATT and CDR2 SNEGSKA (reference sequence). The CDR3 covers 14 residues. Here the CDR3 reads CSARDRTGRETQYF.

The rearrangement links TRBV5-1 to TRBJ2-3; the TCRdb D gene call, TRBD1, has no DNA to confirm it. The germline CDR1 and CDR2 sequences are SGHRS and YFSETQ. This CDR3 region has 17 residues. The CDR3: CASGSRNRGSFTDTQYF.

V is TRBV11-2 and J is TRBJ2-5. The germline gives CDR1 SGHAT, CDR2 FQNNGV. The CDR3 totals 14 residues. CDR3 residues: CASSLDLGPETQYF.

This chain connects TRBV5-8 to TRBJ1-2; TCRdb picks TRBD1, but there is no DNA to check that call. This CDR3 spans 14 amino acids. Germline V gene data show CDR1 as SGHTS and CDR2 as YDEGEE. This CDR3 is CASSRLGTVNGYTF.

This chain connects TRBV20-1 to TRBJ1-5; the TCRdb D gene call, TRBD1, has no DNA to confirm it. The germline CDR1 and CDR2 sequences are DFQATT and SNEGSKA (reference sequence). The CDR3 extends over 13 amino acids. This CDR3 is CSASGGAQGAQHF.

The chain carries TRBV18 and TRBJ2-3; the TCRdb D gene call, TRBD2, has no DNA to confirm it. The CDR3 is 12 amino acids. Germline loops: CDR1 KGHSH, CDR2 LQKENI. The CDR3 loop is CASSPRGLDAYF.

The rearrangement uses TRBV7-8 and TRBJ2-1. Per germline, CDR1 SGHVS and CDR2 FQNEAQ. The CDR3 is made up of 15 amino acids. Here the CDR3 reads CASSFRKISYNEQFF.

This rearrangement joins TRBV30 to TRBJ1-1; TCRdb selects TRBD1, and the lack of DNA leaves this call unchecked. Germline values: CDR1 GTSNPN, CDR2 SVGIG (reference sequence). This CDR3 spans 14 amino acids. CDR3 in amino acids: CAWKPSGGNTEAFF.

The V call is TRBV5-1, the J call TRBJ1-1. CDR1 is SGHRS and CDR2 is YFSETQ in the germline V gene. The CDR3 runs to 12 residues. This CDR3 reads CASSRGGMEAFF.

The gene calls are TRBV21-1 and TRBJ2-3; TCRdb gives TRBD1 as the D gene, but with no DNA this cannot be confirmed. TRBV21-1 is a recognized pseudogene. CDR3 length: 16 amino acids. The CDR3 spells CASTPGPGPSTDTQYF.

The rearrangement uses TRBV6-2 or TRBV6-3 and TRBJ2-4; TCRdb's D call, TRBD2, is unchecked because there is no DNA. There are 15 residues in the CDR3. Germline assignment: CDR1 MNHEY and CDR2 SVGEGT. CDR3 sequence: CASRASGSPKNIQYF.

The rearrangement joins TRBV29-1 to TRBJ2-7; TCRdb gives TRBD1 as the D gene, but with no DNA this cannot be confirmed. Germline lookup yields CDR1 SQVTM and CDR2 ANQGSEA. The CDR3 is 14 amino acids. The CDR3 here is CSVPAGTGMREQYF.

The CDR3 spells CSAQIAGAGETQYF. V is TRBV20-1 and J is TRBJ2-5; the D call from TCRdb, TRBD2, cannot be confirmed without DNA. The CDR3 loop spans 14 amino acids. Germline V gene lookup returns CDR1 DFQATT and CDR2 SNEGSKA (reference sequence).

The CDR3 reads CAWSKFNEQFF. The chain joins TRBV30 to TRBJ2-1. CDR3 length equals 11 residues. Germline V gene lookup returns CDR1 GTSNPN and CDR2 SVGIG (reference sequence).

The genes are TRBV20-1 and TRBJ2-1; TCRdb calls TRBD1, which cannot be checked without DNA. The CDR3 sequence is 16 residues long. CDR1 DFQATT and CDR2 SNEGSKA come from the germline V gene (reference sequence). The CDR3 reads CSARAIGALAYNEQFF.

J is TRBJ2-1 and V is TRBV5-1; TCRdb calls TRBD1, which cannot be checked without DNA. This CDR3 has 15 residues. Germline V gene lookup returns CDR1 SGHRS and CDR2 YFSETQ. This CDR3 reads CASSMTGTAHNEQFF.

The chain employs TRBV5-1 and TRBJ2-1; as DNA is missing, the TRBD1 call by TCRdb cannot be tested. The CDR3 covers 12 residues. Germline V lookup: CDR1 SGHRS, CDR2 YFSETQ. This CDR3 is CASSLDRGQQFF.

The V and J genes are TRBV7-2 and TRBJ2-7; TCRdb picks TRBD2, but there is no DNA to check that call. Germline V gene data show CDR1 as SGHTA and CDR2 as FQGNSA. CDR3 length: 15 amino acids. The CDR3 spells CASSITGTRTYEQYF.

The genes are TRBV20-1 and TRBJ1-6. This CDR3 contains 11 residues. CDR1 is DFQATT and CDR2 is SNEGSKA in the germline V gene (reference sequence). The CDR3: CSAKTQMALHF.